The 24 T cell receptor beta chains listed next were all sequenced from one sample in a study of monozygotic twins with inflammatory bowel disease. Reprocessing the 5' RACE reads, TCRdb reports a single entry for every CDR3 protein and omits DNA. In total, the table holds some 440,000 distinct CDR3 sequences. Sequenced material: blood. The receptors here all came from a human donor with ulcerative colitis or Crohn's disease, or a healthy co-twin of an affected twin (not recorded which).

The chain links TRBV29-1 to TRBJ1-4; the D gene TCRdb calls, TRBD1, cannot be checked with no DNA. Germline loops: CDR1 SQVTM, CDR2 ANQGSEA. CDR3 size: 14 residues. The CDR3 sequence: CSVDRGRTNEKLFF.

The V gene is TRBV5-6, the J gene TRBJ2-5; TCRdb names TRBD2, which stays unverified in the absence of DNA. Looked up from germline, CDR1 is SGHDT and CDR2 is YYEEEE. The CDR3 has 14 amino acids. The CDR3 loop reads CASTARAIQETQYF.

The chain is built from TRBV29-1 and TRBJ1-1. The CDR3 consists of 12 residues. Germline loops: CDR1 SQVTM, CDR2 ANQGSEA. CDR3 sequence reads: CSVEWEQFMAFF.

The chain couples TRBV7-9 to TRBJ2-1; the TCRdb D gene call, TRBD1, has no DNA to confirm it. The CDR3 sequence is 15 residues long. Germline V gives CDR1 SEHNR, CDR2 FQNEAQ (reference sequence). The chain's CDR3 is CASSPGFGASNEQFF.

V is TRBV5-5 and J is TRBJ1-5; TCRdb lists TRBD1, though no DNA is available to test this call. The CDR3 is 15 amino acids. Per the germline V gene, CDR1 is SGHKS and CDR2 is YYEKEE (reference sequence). The CDR3: CASSLLGTEDQPQHF.

CDR3 residues: CASSNMGLAGVNEQFF. V gene TRBV7-2 combines with J gene TRBJ2-1; the TRBD2 assignment by TCRdb is unverifiable without DNA. Germline V lookup: CDR1 SGHTA, CDR2 FQGNSA. This CDR3 comprises 16 residues.

The genes are TRBV10-3 and TRBJ1-3; TCRdb's D gene call, TRBD1, goes unchecked for lack of DNA. This CDR3 is 14 amino acids long. From germline, CDR1 is ENHRY and CDR2 SYGVKD. The CDR3 loop reads CAIRTGGSGNTIYF.

This rearrangement joins TRBV7-9 to TRBJ2-7. This CDR3 spans 14 amino acids. Germline V gives CDR1 SEHNR, CDR2 FQNEAQ (reference sequence). The CDR3: CASSLEQSSYEQYF.

The chain combines TRBV3-1 with TRBJ2-7. The CDR3 loop spans 14 amino acids. Germline CDR1 is LGHDT and CDR2 is YNNKEL (reference sequence). The CDR3 loop reads CASSTGPSRYEQYF.

This sequence joins TRBV27 and TRBJ2-7; checking the TCRdb D call of TRBD1 is not possible without DNA. The CDR3 contains 11 residues. CDR1 is MNHEY and CDR2 is SMNVEV in the germline V gene (reference sequence). The CDR3 region is CASSRGVEQYF.

V usage is TRBV6-5 and J usage is TRBJ1-2; no DNA is available, so the TRBD1 call from TCRdb remains unchecked. Germline CDR1 reads MNHEY; CDR2 reads SVGAGI. CDR3 length equals 13 residues. CDR3: CASSYSTGKGYTF.

V usage is TRBV12-3 or TRBV12-4 and J usage is TRBJ2-2; the D gene TCRdb calls, TRBD1, cannot be checked with no DNA. CDR3 size: 15 residues. This CDR3 reads CASRQQGANTGELFF.

This chain uses TRBV19 with TRBJ1-1. In germline, CDR1 is LNHDA, CDR2 SQIVND (reference sequence). The CDR3 has 14 amino acids. This CDR3 is CASSIQAQSSEAFF.

The V and J genes are TRBV7-2 and TRBJ1-1; TCRdb reports TRBD1, a call that lacks DNA to check it against. CDR3 length: 15 residues. CDR1 and CDR2 from the germline V gene are SGHTA and FQGNSA. The CDR3 region is CASSLVAYGGTEAFF.

The V call is TRBV6-2 or TRBV6-3, the J call TRBJ1-2; TCRdb calls TRBD1, which cannot be checked without DNA. The V gene's germline CDR1 is MNHEY and CDR2 SVGEGT. The CDR3 contains 14 residues. CDR3 sequence: CASRLSTGFYGYTF.

The J gene is TRBJ2-7, the V gene TRBV5-1; with no DNA, the TCRdb D assignment of TRBD1 cannot be verified. CDR3 length: 15 residues. Per the germline V gene, CDR1 is SGHRS and CDR2 is YFSETQ. CDR3: CASSLDPDRASQQYF.

V gene TRBV6-4 combines with J gene TRBJ2-2. In germline, CDR1 is MRHNA, CDR2 SNTAGT. CDR3 length equals 17 residues. The CDR3 is CASSDSGNQERTGELFF.

The rearrangement links TRBV20-1 to TRBJ2-2; as DNA is missing, the TRBD1 call by TCRdb cannot be tested. CDR3 length: 14 residues. Germline V lookup: CDR1 DFQATT, CDR2 SNEGSKA (reference sequence). This CDR3 is CSAEGEANTGELFF.

The chain carries TRBV10-3 and TRBJ2-2; TCRdb lists TRBD2, though no DNA is available to test this call. CDR3 length: 15 amino acids. Germline loops: CDR1 ENHRY, CDR2 SYGVKD. Here the CDR3 reads CAIKSASREIGELFF.

The chain recombines TRBV19 with TRBJ2-1; checking the TCRdb D call of TRBD1 is not possible without DNA. The germline V gene has CDR1 LNHDA and CDR2 SQIVND (reference sequence). This CDR3 contains 14 residues. The CDR3 sequence: CASSFPLSSNEQFF.

The rearrangement joins TRBV20-1 to TRBJ2-1; the D call of TRBD1 rests on TCRdb alone, since no DNA is present to check it. CDR3 size: 16 residues. Germline V gives CDR1 DFQATT, CDR2 SNEGSKA (reference sequence). The CDR3 loop is CSARDRVGQGYNEQFF.

The chain couples TRBV6-6 to TRBJ2-3; TCRdb calls TRBD2, which cannot be checked without DNA. Per germline, CDR1 MNHNY and CDR2 SVGAGI (reference sequence). This CDR3 has 12 amino acids. The CDR3 here is CASSYSGGAQYF.

The chain has TRBV10-3 and TRBJ1-1; TCRdb outputs TRBD1, but without DNA this stays unchecked. This CDR3 region has 13 residues. Looked up from germline, CDR1 is ENHRY and CDR2 is SYGVKD. The CDR3 protein is CATQGAPGTEAFF.

V is TRBV29-1 and J is TRBJ2-3; TCRdb's D call, TRBD2, is unchecked because there is no DNA. The CDR3 spans 13 residues. The germline V gene has CDR1 SQVTM and CDR2 ANQGSEA. The CDR3 spells CSVGGQITDTQYF.